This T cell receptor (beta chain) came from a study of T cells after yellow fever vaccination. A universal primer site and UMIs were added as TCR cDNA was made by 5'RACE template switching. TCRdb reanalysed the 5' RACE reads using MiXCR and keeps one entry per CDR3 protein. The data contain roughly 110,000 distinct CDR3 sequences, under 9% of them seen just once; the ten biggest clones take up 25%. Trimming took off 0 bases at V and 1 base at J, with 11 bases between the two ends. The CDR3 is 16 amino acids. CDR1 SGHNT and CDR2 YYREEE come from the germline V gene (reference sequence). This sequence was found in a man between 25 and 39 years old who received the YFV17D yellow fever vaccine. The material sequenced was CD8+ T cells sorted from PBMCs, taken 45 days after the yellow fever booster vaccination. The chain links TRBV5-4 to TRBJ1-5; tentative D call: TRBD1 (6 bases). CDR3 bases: TGTGCCAGCAGCTTGGGCCCCGGGACAAGCAATCAGCCCCAGCATTTT. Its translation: CASSLGPGTSNQPQHF.